This T cell receptor delta chain was documented in a study of gamma-delta T cells after stem cell transplantation. By proportion, this clone is medium-sized. The germline V gene has CDR1 TVYSNPD and CDR2 GDNSRS (reference sequence). V lost 2 bases to trimming and J lost 0 bases; unmatched junction nucleotides: 17. This CDR3 has 18 amino acids. TCRdb applied CATT to the RT-PCR reads for clone calling. The profile covers more than 3,500 delta-chain clones, with approximately 15% appearing a single time and around 4.4% taken by the ten largest. This sequence originates from a human donor. It is not recorded whose cells these are; they may come from a transplant donor. The gene calls are TRDV3 and TRDJ1, with TRDD3 matching over 8 bases. Sequenced material: gamma-delta T cells. The CDR3 spells CAFSSRYWGFFYTDKLIF. The CDR3 DNA is TGTGCCTTTTCATCCCGGTACTGGGGGTTCTTTTACACCGATAAACTCATCTTT.